This T cell receptor beta chain was profiled in a study of cytomegalovirus exposure and HLA in healthy donors. Study conclusions and caveats: Rare TCR sequences dominated, though some public TCRs recurred in many donors.

Trimming took off 6 bases at V and 7 bases at J, with 18 bases between the two ends. There are 14 residues in the CDR3. From germline, CDR1 is MNHNS and CDR2 SASEGT. Researchers ran the PCR with 60 Vbeta and 13 Jbeta primers. Repertoires were generated with immunoSEQ multiplex PCR, while TCRdb's copy carries only in-frame clones and drops some. This repertoire shows approximately 150,000 clones, roughly 73% found once; its top ten account for over 4.5%. As to this clone: What it binds is unknown.

The sequence was collected from a male donor in good health and CMV-seronegative. The rearrangement joins TRBV6-1 to TRBJ2-5; a possible D gene is TRBD2 (9 bases). The sequencing sample was made of PBMCs. The CDR3 DNA sequence: TGTGCCAGCAGGGACAGGGCGCGGGGGGGGACCCAGTACTTC. Its translation is CASRDRARGGTQYF.